These 8 T cell receptor beta chains originate from one sample sequenced in a study of cytomegalovirus exposure and HLA in healthy donors. PCR used 60 Vbeta primers and 13 Jbeta primers. Data came from immunoSEQ multiplex PCR; TCRdb stores just in-frame clones and leaves some out. The repertoire holds some 180,000 clones, with roughly 79% as singletons. The sequenced sample consisted of PBMCs. The origin of the receptors is a male donor in good health and CMV-seronegative.

The CDR3 DNA reads TGTGCCAGCAGTTACACCCTTAAACCCGGGACACCCCTCCACTTT. This sequence encodes CASSYTLKPGTPLHF. The V gene is TRBV6-6, the J gene TRBJ1-6; D remains ambiguous. Germline V lookup: CDR1 MNHNY, CDR2 SVGAGI (reference sequence). V lost 2 bases and J 11 bases, leaving 16 bases between the germline ends. This CDR3 contains 15 residues.

Note on this clone: Other nucleotide sequences in the sample specify the same CDR3. The rearrangement joins TRBV6-1 to TRBJ1-1; tentative D call: TRBD1 (6 bases). The germline V and J ends were trimmed by 6 bases and 0 bases, with 8 bases remaining between them. The CDR3 contains 13 residues. Germline lookup yields CDR1 MNHNS and CDR2 SASEGT. CDR3 protein: CASSQGMNTEAFF. CDR3 nucleotides: TGTGCCAGCAGCCAGGGGATGAACACTGAAGCTTTCTTT.

The chain employs TRBV4-2 and TRBJ1-5; 7 bases line up with TRBD1. The CDR3 is made up of 13 amino acids. J gave up 7 bases and V 0 bases, and 0 bases lay outside the gene matches. Germline assignment: CDR1 LGHNA and CDR2 YNFKEQ. The CDR3 DNA reads TGTGCCAGCAGCCAAGAAGGGGGCCAGCCCCAGCATTTT. It codes for CASSQEGGQPQHF.

V gene TRBV12-5 combines with J gene TRBJ1-1; 9 positions match TRBD1. The length of the CDR3 is 14 residues. With V trimmed by 5 bases and J by 5 bases, 6 bases remained unmatched. CDR1 LGHNT and CDR2 FRNRAP come from the germline V gene. The CDR3 loop is CASGPRTGATEAFF. The DNA of the CDR3 is TGTGCTAGTGGTCCCAGGACAGGGGCGACTGAAGCTTTCTTT.

V usage is TRBV7-9 and J usage is TRBJ1-5; 7 bases line up with TRBD1. This CDR3 spans 15 amino acids. Germline CDR1 SEHNR, CDR2 FQNEAQ (reference sequence). The ends lost 3 bases at V and 3 bases at J; junction bases unmatched: 5. In DNA form, the CDR3 reads TGTGCCAGCAGCTTGGCGACAGGGACCAATCAGCCCCAGCATTTT. This gives the protein CASSLATGTNQPQHF.

The chain couples TRBV5-1 to TRBJ2-7, with D possibly being TRBD2 (6 bases). Germline lookup yields CDR1 SGHRS and CDR2 YFSETQ. V was cut by 0 bases and J by 4 bases, with 17 bases left in between. This CDR3 is built from 16 residues. The CDR3 loop is CASSLASFGGYYEQYF. In DNA form, the CDR3 reads TGCGCCAGCAGCTTGGCGTCCTTCGGAGGGTATTACGAGCAGTACTTC.

The rearrangement links TRBV6-1 to TRBJ1-3; D might be TRBD1 (5 bases). There are 16 residues in the CDR3. V was shortened by 0 bases and J by 2 bases, with 11 bases between the two germline ends. The germline gives CDR1 MNHNS, CDR2 SASEGT. CDR3 DNA: TGTGCCAGCAGTGAAGCAGGCAGGGCCACTGGAAACACCATATATTTT. Translation: CASSEAGRATGNTIYF.

The V call is TRBV30, the J call TRBJ1-5; a possible D gene is TRBD1 (5 bases). The CDR3 totals 16 residues. V dropped 2 bases and J dropped 4 bases, with 18 bases sitting between them. CDR1 and CDR2 (germline): GTSNPN, SVGIG (reference sequence). CDR3 loop: CAWSLTGVLGNQPQHF. The CDR3 DNA reads TGTGCCTGGAGTTTAACAGGTGTTCTAGGAAATCAGCCCCAGCATTTT.